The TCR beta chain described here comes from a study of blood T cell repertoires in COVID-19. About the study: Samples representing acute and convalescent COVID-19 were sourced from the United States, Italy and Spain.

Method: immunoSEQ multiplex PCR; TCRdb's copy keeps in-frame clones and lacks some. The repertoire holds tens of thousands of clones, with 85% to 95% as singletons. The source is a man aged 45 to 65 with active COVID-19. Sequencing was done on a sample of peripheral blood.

This CDR3 reads CASSLVANTDTQYF. CDR3 sequence (DNA): TGTGCCAGCAGCTTAGTAGCGAACACAGATACGCAGTATTTT. The V gene is TRBV7-9, the J gene TRBJ2-3; weak D call: TRBD2 (5 bases). The CDR3 spans 14 residues. With 1 base removed from V and 2 bases from J, the gap between germline ends came to 7 bases. Germline values: CDR1 SEHNR, CDR2 FQNEAQ (reference sequence). Supplemented by reference TRBV7-9 and TRBJ2-3, the full variable domain reads DTGVSQNPRHKITKRGQNVTFRCDPISEHNRLYWYRQTLGQGPEFLTYFQNEAQLEKSRLLSDRFSAERPKGSFSTLEIQRTEQGDSAMYLCASSLVANTDTQYFGPGTRLTVL.